This TCR beta chain was documented in a study of blood T cell repertoires in COVID-19 (dated by TCRdb to about 2020). Notes on the research overall: Samples from collaborators originated in the United States, Italy and Spain and spanned both the acute and convalescent phases of COVID-19. The material from the prospective study consisted of cDNA or gDNA derived from T cells, B-cell-depleted T cells, or PBMCs. Nearly every sample came with metadata listing a de-identified subject ID, COVID-19 status, age in years and sex. The repertoires were made available in a free public database intended to serve as a resource for research on the immune response to SARS-CoV-2. Where available, HLA class I and class II types were obtained from metadata supplied by the sample provider rather than from assay-based typing. Subjects who had been exposed to COVID-19, were actively infected with it, or had recovered from it provided the deeply sampled blood TCRbeta repertoires that made up the dataset. The samples were drawn from two sources: the first 160 participants of the ongoing ImmuneRACE study, and 1,200 or so subjects contributed by 6 global collaborators.

The germline V and J ends show losses of 0 bases and 5 bases respectively, and no gene match explains 4 bases of the junction. Based on the germline V gene (reference sequence), the CDR1 and CDR2 sequences are SGHKS and YYEKEE. Including the terminal cysteine and phenylalanine, the CDR3 comprises 14 residues. CDR3 DNA only is kept here, 42 bases in frame from base 1. With respect to this clone: Its antigen is currently not known. The input lacks base qualities; no much larger clone sits a single base away.

The study at large found these results: Clinical and demographic metadata were provided uncurated, with the amount varying by source and participant.

In Seattle, one collaborating source enrolled patients while the infection was active and tracked those patients longitudinally over the course of disease. The collaborating institutions used their own protocols to collect whole blood in K2EDTA tubes. For TCRbeta analysis, collaborators shipped samples as frozen whole blood, isolated PBMCs, or DNA extracted from either of those sample types. TCRbeta CDR3 regions were amplified from genomic DNA using the immunoSEQ Assay, a bias-controlled multiplex PCR. The source study handled its data this way. Within the assay, amplification of reference gene primers was used to estimate how many nucleated cells each sample contained. Sequence reads were collapsed and filtered to measure the absolute abundance of every unique TCRbeta CDR3 rearrangement. For each sample, productive Simpson clonality was calculated by taking the square root of Simpson's diversity index across productive rearrangements. In its TCRdb copy, this immuneACCESS table keeps in-frame sequences only and misses some clones. Where compared with another copy, unresolved V genes explain less than half of these, and the others have no known cause. V and J calls and clone size are as listed in that table; D and trimming were resolved from the DNA. Recorded for this sample are roughly 180,000 clones; 80% to 90% of them occurred a single time. Together, the top ten hold about 5.8% of the sample.

Sequencing was done on a sample of peripheral blood. The chain employs TRBV5-5 and TRBJ2-7, and TRBD1 aligns with 8 junction nucleotides. The TCR comes from a woman aged 45 to 65 with COVID-19, enrolled during active disease. The DNA sequence reads TGTGCCAGCAGCTTGGGGCAGGGGGCTGACGAGCAGTACTTC. Translated, it reads CASSLGQGADEQYF.